This T cell receptor beta chain was profiled in a study of blood T cell repertoires in COVID-19. Germline-derived CDR1 and CDR2 are SGHRS and YFSETQ. This CDR3 region has 12 residues. V was clipped by 4 bases and J by 7 bases, with 11 bases between them. This table comes from immunoSEQ multiplex PCR, and its TCRdb copy is limited to in-frame clones, with some not included. The sample lists about 180,000 clones, about four fifths seen once, with under 8.5% in the top ten. The V and J genes are TRBV5-1 and TRBJ2-5; possible D gene TRBD2, 6 bases. Material: peripheral blood. The sequence was collected from a human donor in a cohort sampled during active COVID-19. CDR3 nucleotides: TGCGCCAGCAGCCAGGAGGGCGGGACCCAGTACTTC. Amino acid sequence: CASSQEGGTQYF.